The 11 T cell receptor beta chains in this list originate from one sample, sequenced in a study of somatic mutations in cytotoxic T cells in rheumatoid arthritis. Sequencing was performed with immunoSEQ multiplex PCR; in TCRdb, only in-frame clones are kept and a portion is missing. The profile covers about 12,000 clones, with 70% to 80% appearing a single time and over 11% taken by the ten largest. Sequencing used CD8+ T cells sorted from blood. These receptors were collected from a man aged 45-65 years in good health.

The sample holds one count of this clone. The J gene is TRBJ1-1, the V gene TRBV6-5; D not resolved. V was cut by 0 bases and J by 0 bases, with 11 bases left in between. The CDR3 has 16 residues. The V gene's germline CDR1 is MNHEY and CDR2 SVGAGI. The CDR3 DNA sequence: TGTGCCAGCAGTTACTCTGGCAGACCAGTGAACACTGAAGCTTTCTTT. Translating gives CASSYSGRPVNTEAFF.

The genes are TRBV19 and TRBJ1-5; weak D call: TRBD1 (6 bases). V lost 3 bases and J 0 bases, leaving 18 bases between the germline ends. The CDR3 runs to 18 residues. The V gene's germline CDR1 is LNHDA and CDR2 SQIVND (reference sequence). The CDR3 DNA follows: TGTGCCAGTAGTATGGCGGACAGCCGAATTCTTAGCAATCAGCCCCAGCATTTT. It codes for CASSMADSRILSNQPQHF.

This rearrangement joins TRBV9 to TRBJ1-2; tentatively, D is TRBD1 (5 bases). The V gene's germline CDR1 is SGDLS and CDR2 YYNGEE. The CDR3 sequence is 14 residues long. The V gene lost 5 bases and the J gene lost 0 bases, with 11 bases spanning the gap. The CDR3 loop reads CASSGTGANYGYTF. The CDR3 DNA reads as TGTGCCAGCAGTGGGACGGGGGCTAACTATGGCTACACCTTC.

The chain joins TRBV6-5 to TRBJ2-3, with 13 bases aligning to TRBD2. This CDR3 region has 14 residues. Germline V gives CDR1 MNHEY, CDR2 SVGAGI. The J segment lost 5 bases and the V segment lost 8 bases, leaving 4 bases of the junction unmatched. CDR3 residues: CASRLAGGIDTQYF. In nucleotides, the CDR3 is TGTGCCAGCCGACTAGCGGGAGGTATAGATACGCAGTATTTT.

The chain uses TRBV27 and TRBJ2-7, with 7 bases identical to TRBD2. This CDR3 region has 15 residues. After removal of 0 bases from V and 7 bases from J, the junction contained 9 bases not matched to a gene. CDR1 MNHEY and CDR2 SMNVEV come from the germline V gene (reference sequence). The CDR3 nucleotides are TGTGCCAGCAGTTTATCGAGCGGGATTGGTTGGGAGCAGTACTTC. It is translated as CASSLSSGIGWEQYF.

V usage is TRBV27 and J usage is TRBJ1-5; D remains ambiguous. The V gene's germline CDR1 is MNHEY and CDR2 SMNVEV (reference sequence). The germline V and J ends were trimmed by 3 bases and 4 bases, with 4 bases remaining between them. This CDR3 is 12 amino acids long. CDR3: CASSFSNQPQHF. CDR3 sequence (DNA): TGTGCCAGCAGTTTCTCTAATCAGCCCCAGCATTTT.

This chain uses TRBV11-2 with TRBJ2-5; 10 bases agree with TRBD1. Germline CDR1 is SGHAT and CDR2 is FQNNGV. Losses at the gene ends were 5 bases for V and 4 bases for J; bases not matched to a gene: 10. The CDR3 is 16 amino acids. CDR3 amino acids: CASSLWTGGDLETQYF. The CDR3 coding sequence is TGTGCCAGCAGCCTCTGGACAGGGGGAGATTTAGAGACCCAGTACTTC.

The gene calls are TRBV5-5 and TRBJ1-1; D is unclear. The CDR3 is 13 amino acids. V lost 1 base and J lost 0, with 4 bases in between. Per germline, CDR1 SGHKS and CDR2 YYEKEE (reference sequence). The CDR3 sequence is CASSLYLNTEAFF. In nucleotides, the CDR3 is TGTGCCAGCAGCTTGTACCTGAACACTGAAGCTTTCTTT.

The V gene is TRBV5-4, the J gene TRBJ1-2, with TRBD1 matching 9 bases. V lost 0 bases, J lost 8 bases, and 5 bases stayed unmatched. The V gene's germline CDR1 is SGHNT and CDR2 YYREEE (reference sequence). The CDR3 length is 14 residues. DNA of the CDR3: TGTGCCAGCAGCTTGGACAGGGGGCGGCGGGGCTACACCTTC. It specifies CASSLDRGRRGYTF.

This clone was recorded only once. The V call is TRBV11-2, the J call TRBJ2-7; a weak D match, TRBD1 (5 bases). CDR1 and CDR2 from the germline V gene are SGHAT and FQNNGV. Trimming shortened V by 7 bases and J by 4 bases, and 29 bases separated the two germline ends. This CDR3 is 18 amino acids long. The CDR3 loop reads CASIPFPESRDKRYEQYF. The DNA of the CDR3 is TGTGCCAGCATCCCATTTCCCGAGAGCAGGGATAAAAGGTACGAGCAGTACTTC.

This clone is deemed medium-sized. J is TRBJ2-7 and V is TRBV6-1, with D perhaps TRBD1 (5 bases). Germline loops: CDR1 MNHNS, CDR2 SASEGT. The CDR3 is made up of 12 amino acids. Trimming took 8 bases from V and 7 from J, leaving 15 bases between them. The CDR3 sequence: CASSQGKREQYV. The DNA for the CDR3 is TGTGCCAGCTCCCAGGGAAAGAGGGAGCAGTACGTC.